Described below is a single TCR beta chain sequence and its context. Germline is not matched at one junction end, which may reflect a read error. These data originate in a study of esophageal squamous cell carcinoma under preoperative chemotherapy. Per the germline V gene, CDR1 is MRHNA and CDR2 is SNTAGT. The CDR3 is 15 residues long. Via MiXCR, TCRdb re-called the PCR reads, giving one row per CDR3 protein. Among under 14,000 distinct CDR3 sequences, around 63% were seen once, and the ten largest hold around 30%. Time point denoted: after preoperative PTX-NDP chemotherapy. This sample was obtained from a patient given preoperative chemotherapy. This sequence originates from a human donor with esophageal squamous cell carcinoma. The donor label of this sample is uncertain. This chain links TRBV6-4 with TRBJ2-3, with 7 bases that match TRBD2. CDR3: CARGEGSGNQETQYF. The CDR3 DNA reads TGTGCCAGGGGTGAGGGGAGCGGGAACCAAGAGACGCAGTATTTC.